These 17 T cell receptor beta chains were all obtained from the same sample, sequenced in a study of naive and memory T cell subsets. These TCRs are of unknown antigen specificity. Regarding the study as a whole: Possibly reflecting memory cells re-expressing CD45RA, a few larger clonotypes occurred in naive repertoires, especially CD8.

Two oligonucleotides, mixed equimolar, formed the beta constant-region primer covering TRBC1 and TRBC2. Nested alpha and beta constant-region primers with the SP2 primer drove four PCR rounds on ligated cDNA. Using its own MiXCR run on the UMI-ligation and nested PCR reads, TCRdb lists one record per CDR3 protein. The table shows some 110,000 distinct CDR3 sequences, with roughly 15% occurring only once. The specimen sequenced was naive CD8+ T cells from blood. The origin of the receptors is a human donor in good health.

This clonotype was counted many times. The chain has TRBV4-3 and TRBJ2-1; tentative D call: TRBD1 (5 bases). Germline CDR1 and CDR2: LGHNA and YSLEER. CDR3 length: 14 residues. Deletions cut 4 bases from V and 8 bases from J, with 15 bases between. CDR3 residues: CASSRQGRMDEQFF. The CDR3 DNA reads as TGCGCCAGCAGCCGTCAGGGAAGGATGGATGAGCAGTTCTTC.

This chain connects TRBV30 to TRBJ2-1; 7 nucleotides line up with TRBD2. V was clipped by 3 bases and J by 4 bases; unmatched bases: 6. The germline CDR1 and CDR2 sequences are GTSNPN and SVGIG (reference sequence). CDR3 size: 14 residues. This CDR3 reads CAWRRGELYNEQFF. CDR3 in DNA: TGTGCCTGGAGACGGGGGGAGCTTTACAATGAGCAGTTCTTC.

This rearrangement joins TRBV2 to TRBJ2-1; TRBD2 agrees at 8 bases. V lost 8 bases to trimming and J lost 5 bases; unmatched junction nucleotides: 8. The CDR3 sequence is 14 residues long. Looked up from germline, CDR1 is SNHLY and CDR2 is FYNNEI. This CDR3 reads CASAGTSGNNEQFF. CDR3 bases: TGTGCCAGCGCTGGAACTAGCGGAAACAATGAGCAGTTCTTC.

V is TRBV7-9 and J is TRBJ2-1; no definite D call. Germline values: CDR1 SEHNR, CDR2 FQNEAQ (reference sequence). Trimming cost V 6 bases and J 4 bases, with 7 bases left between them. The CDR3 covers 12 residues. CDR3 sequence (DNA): TGTGCCAGCAGTCCAGATTACAATGAGCAGTTCTTC. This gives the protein CASSPDYNEQFF.

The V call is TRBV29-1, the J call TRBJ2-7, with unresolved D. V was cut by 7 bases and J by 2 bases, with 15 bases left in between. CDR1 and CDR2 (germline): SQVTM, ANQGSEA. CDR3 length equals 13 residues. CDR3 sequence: CSAMTGGTYEQYF. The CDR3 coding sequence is TGCAGCGCGATGACTGGCGGTACCTACGAGCAGTACTTC.

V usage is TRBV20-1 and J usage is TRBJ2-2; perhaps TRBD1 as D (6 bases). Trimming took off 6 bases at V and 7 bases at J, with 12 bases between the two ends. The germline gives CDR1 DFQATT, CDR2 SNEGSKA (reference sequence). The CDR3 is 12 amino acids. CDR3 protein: CSAATGFGELFF. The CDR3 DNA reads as TGCAGTGCGGCAACAGGGTTCGGGGAGCTGTTTTTT.

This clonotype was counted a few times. Here the CDR3 DNA reads TGTGCCAGCAGCTTAGCGCTCTTTGGTAGCGGACAAGAGACCCAGTACTTC. It encodes CASSLALFGSGQETQYF. J is TRBJ2-5 and V is TRBV7-8, with D perhaps TRBD2 (6 bases). Looked up from germline, CDR1 is SGHVS and CDR2 is FQNEAQ. This CDR3 is built from 17 residues. V was pared by 0 bases and J by 2 bases, with 16 bases between.

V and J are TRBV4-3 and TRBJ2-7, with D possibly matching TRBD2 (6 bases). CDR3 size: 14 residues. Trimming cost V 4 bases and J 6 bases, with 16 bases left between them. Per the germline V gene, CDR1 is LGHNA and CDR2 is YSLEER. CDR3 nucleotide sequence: TGCGCCAGCAGCCCGGCTAGCGATTTAGCCGAGCAGTACTTC. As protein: CASSPASDLAEQYF.

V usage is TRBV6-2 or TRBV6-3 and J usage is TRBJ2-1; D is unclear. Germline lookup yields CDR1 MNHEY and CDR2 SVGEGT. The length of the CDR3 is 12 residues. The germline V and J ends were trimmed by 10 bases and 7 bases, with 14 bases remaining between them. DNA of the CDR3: TGTGCCACCACCACCACCCGGAATGAGCAGTTCTTC. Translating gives CATTTTRNEQFF.

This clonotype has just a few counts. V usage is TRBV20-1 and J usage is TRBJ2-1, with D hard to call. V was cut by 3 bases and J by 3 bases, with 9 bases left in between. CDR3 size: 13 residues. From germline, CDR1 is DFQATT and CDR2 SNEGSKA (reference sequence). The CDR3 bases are TGCAGTGCTAGCCAGCCGGGCTACAATGAGCAGTTCTTC. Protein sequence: CSASQPGYNEQFF.

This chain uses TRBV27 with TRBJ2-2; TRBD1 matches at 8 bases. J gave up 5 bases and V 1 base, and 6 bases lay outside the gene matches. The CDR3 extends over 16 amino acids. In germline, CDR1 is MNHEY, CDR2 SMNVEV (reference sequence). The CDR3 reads CASSLYQGAQTGELFF. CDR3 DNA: TGTGCCAGCAGTTTATATCAGGGGGCGCAAACCGGGGAGCTGTTTTTT.

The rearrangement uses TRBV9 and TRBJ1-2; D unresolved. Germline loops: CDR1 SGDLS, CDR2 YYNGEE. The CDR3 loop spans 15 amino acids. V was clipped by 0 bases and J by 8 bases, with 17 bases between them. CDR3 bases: TGTGCCAGCAGCGTAGACAGATTTGGTGGAGGAGGCTACACCTTC. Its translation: CASSVDRFGGGGYTF.

The CDR3 loop is CASSQETGVPDTQYF. The CDR3 nucleotides read TGTGCCAGCAGCCAAGAAACCGGGGTGCCAGATACGCAGTATTTT. The chain carries TRBV14 and TRBJ2-3; D possibly corresponds to TRBD2 (5 bases). CDR1 and CDR2 from the germline V gene are SGHDN and FVKESK. V gave up 0 bases and J gave up 4 bases, with 11 bases separating them. This CDR3 has 15 residues.

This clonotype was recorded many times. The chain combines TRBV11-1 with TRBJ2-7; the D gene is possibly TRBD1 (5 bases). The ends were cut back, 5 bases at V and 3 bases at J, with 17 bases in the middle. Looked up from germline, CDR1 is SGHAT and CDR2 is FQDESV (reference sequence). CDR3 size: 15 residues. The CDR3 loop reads CASSHTDSLNYEQYF. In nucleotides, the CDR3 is TGTGCCAGCAGCCATACAGACAGCCTAAACTACGAGCAGTACTTC.

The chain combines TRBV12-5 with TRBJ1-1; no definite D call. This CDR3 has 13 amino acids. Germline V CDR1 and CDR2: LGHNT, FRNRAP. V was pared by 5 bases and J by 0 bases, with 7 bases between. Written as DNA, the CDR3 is TGTGCTAGTGGTAGCGAACTGAACACTGAAGCTTTCTTT. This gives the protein CASGSELNTEAFF.

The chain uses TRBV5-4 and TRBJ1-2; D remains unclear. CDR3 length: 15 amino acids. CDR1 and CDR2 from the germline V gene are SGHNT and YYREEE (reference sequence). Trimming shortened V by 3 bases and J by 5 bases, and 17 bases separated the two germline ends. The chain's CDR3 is CASSSPPIQPYGYTF. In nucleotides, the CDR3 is TGTGCCAGCAGCTCGCCACCGATACAACCGTATGGCTACACCTTC.

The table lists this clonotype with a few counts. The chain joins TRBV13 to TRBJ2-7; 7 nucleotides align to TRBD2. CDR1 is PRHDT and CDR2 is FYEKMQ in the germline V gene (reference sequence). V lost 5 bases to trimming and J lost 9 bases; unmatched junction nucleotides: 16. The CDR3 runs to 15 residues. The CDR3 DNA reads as TGTGCCAGCAGCAGTGACGGACTAGGGGCTGATAGGCAGTACTTC. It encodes CASSSDGLGADRQYF.